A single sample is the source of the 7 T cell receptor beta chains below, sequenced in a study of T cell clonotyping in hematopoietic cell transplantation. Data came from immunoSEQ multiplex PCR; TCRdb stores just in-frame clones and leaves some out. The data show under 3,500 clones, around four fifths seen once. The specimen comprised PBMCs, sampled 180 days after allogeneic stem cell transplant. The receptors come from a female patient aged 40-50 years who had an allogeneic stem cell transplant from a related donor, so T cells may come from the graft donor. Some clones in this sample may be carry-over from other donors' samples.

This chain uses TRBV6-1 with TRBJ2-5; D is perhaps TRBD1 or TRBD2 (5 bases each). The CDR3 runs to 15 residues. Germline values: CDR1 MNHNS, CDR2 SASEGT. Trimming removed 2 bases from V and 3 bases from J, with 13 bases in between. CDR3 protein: CASSELGDGEETQYF. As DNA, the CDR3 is TGTGCCAGCAGTGAATTGGGGGACGGTGAAGAGACCCAGTACTTC.

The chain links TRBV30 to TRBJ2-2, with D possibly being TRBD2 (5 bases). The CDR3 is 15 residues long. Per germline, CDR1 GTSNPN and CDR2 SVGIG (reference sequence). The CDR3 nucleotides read TGTGGCCTGGAAGGTTGGTCTAGCCATACCGGGGAGCTGTTTTTT. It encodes CGLEGWSSHTGELFF.

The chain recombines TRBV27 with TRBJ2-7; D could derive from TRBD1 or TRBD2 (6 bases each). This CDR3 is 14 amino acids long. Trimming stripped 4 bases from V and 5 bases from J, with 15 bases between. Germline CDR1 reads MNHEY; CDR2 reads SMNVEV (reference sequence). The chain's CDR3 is CASSSPGAVNEQYF. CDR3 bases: TGTGCCAGCAGTTCTCCGGGGGCTGTGAACGAGCAGTACTTC.

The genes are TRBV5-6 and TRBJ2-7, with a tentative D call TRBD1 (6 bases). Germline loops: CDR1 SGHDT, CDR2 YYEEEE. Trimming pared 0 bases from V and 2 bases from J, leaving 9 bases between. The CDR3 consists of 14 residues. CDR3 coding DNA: TGTGCCAGCAGCTTGGCCCACAGGGCCTACGAGCAGTACTTC. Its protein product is CASSLAHRAYEQYF.

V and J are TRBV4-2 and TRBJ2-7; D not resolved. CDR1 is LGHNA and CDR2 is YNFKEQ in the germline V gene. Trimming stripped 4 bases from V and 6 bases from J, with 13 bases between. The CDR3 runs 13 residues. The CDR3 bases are TGTGCCAGCAGCCGCCCTCTTGAGAGCGAGCAGTACTTC. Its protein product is CASSRPLESEQYF.

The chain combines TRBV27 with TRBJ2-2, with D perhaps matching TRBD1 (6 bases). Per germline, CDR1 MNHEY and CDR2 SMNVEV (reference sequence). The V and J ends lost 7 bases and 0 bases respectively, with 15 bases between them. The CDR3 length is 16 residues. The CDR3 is CASTPTGYPNTGELFF. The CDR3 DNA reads TGTGCCAGCACCCCCACAGGGTACCCGAACACCGGGGAGCTGTTTTTT.

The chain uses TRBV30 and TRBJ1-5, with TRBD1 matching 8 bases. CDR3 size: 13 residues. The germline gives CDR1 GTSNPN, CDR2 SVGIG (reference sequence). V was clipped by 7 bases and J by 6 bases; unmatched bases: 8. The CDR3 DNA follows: TGTGCCTTACGGACAGGGATCAGTCAGCCCCAGCATTTT. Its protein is CALRTGISQPQHF.